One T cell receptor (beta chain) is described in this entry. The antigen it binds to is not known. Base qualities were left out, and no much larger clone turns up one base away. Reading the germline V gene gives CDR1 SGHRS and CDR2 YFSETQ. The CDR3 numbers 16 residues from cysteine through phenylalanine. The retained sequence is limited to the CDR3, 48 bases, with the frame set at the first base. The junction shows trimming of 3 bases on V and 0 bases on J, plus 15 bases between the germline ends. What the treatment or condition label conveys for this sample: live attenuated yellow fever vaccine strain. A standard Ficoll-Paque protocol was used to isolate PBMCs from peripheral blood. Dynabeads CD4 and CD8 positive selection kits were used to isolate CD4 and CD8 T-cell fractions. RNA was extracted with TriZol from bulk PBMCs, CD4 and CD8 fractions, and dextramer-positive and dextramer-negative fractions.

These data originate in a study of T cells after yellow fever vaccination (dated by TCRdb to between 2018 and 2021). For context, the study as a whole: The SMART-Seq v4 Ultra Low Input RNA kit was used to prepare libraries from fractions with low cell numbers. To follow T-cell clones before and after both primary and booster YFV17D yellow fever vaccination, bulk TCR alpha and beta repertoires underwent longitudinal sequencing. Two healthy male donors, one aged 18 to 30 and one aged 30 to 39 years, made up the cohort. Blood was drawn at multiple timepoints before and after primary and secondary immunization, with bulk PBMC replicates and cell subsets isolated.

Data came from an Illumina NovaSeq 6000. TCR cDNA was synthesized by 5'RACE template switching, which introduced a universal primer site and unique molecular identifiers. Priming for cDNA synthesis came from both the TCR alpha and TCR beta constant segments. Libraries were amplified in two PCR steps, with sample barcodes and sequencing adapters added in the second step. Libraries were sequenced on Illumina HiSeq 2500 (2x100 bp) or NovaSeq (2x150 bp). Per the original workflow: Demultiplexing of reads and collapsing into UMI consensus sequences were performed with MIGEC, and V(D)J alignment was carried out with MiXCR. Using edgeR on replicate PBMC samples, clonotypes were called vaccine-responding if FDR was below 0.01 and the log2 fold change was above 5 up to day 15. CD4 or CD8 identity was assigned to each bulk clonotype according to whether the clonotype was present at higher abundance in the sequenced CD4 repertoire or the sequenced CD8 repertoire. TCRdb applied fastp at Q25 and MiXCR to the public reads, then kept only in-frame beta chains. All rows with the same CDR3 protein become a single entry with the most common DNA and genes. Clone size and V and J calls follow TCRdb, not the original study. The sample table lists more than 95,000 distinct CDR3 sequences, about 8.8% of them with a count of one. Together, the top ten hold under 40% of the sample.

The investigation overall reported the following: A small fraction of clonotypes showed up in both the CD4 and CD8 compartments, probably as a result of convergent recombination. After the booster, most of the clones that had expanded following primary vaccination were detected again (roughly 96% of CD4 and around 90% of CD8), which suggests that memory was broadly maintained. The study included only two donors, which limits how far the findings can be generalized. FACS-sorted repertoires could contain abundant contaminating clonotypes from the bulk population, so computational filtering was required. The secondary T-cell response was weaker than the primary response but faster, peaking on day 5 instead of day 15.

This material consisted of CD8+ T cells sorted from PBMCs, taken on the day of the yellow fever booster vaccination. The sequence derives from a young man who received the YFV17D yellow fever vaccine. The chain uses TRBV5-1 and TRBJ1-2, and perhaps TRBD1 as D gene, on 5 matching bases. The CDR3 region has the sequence CASSSSLDRANYGYTF. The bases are TGCGCCAGCAGCTCGAGCCTTGACAGAGCTAACTATGGCTACACCTTC.